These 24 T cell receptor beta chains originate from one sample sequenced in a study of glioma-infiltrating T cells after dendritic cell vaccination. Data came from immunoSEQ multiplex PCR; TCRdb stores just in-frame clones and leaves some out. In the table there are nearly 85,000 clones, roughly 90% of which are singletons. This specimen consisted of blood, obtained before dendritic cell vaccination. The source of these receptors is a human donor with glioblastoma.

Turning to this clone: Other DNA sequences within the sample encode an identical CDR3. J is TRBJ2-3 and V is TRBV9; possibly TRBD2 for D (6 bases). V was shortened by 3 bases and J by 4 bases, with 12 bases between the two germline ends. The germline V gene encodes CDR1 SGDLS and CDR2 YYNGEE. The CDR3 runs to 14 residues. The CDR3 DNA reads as TGTGCCAGCAGCGCAACTAGCAGGGCAGATACGCAGTATTTT. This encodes CASSATSRADTQYF.

The CDR3 DNA sequence: TGTGCCAGCAGAAAGGGACAGGGGGTCCCGGGGGAGCTGTTTTTT. Translating it yields CASRKGQGVPGELFF. This rearrangement joins TRBV6-1 to TRBJ2-2; the match to TRBD1 covers 11 bases. The V gene's germline CDR1 is MNHNS and CDR2 SASEGT. The CDR3 totals 15 residues. Losses at the gene ends were 6 bases for V and 8 bases for J; bases not matched to a gene: 8.

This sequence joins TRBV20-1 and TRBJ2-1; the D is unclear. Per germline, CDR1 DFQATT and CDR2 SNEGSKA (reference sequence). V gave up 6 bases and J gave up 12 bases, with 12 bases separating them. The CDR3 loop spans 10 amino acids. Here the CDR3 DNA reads TGCAGTGCGGTGCAGGTAGGGCAGTTCTTC. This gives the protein CSAVQVGQFF.

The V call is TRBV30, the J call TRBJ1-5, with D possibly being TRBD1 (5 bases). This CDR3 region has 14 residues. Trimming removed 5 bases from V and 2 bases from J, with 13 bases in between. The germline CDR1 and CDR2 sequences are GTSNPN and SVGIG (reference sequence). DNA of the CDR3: TGTGCCTGGGGTGGGACGGGAGGCAATCAGCCCCAGCATTTT. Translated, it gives CAWGGTGGNQPQHF. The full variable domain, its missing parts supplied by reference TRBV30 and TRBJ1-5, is SQTIHQWPATLVQPVGSPLSLECTVEGTSNPNLYWYRQAAGRGLQLLFYSVGIGQISSEVPQNLSASRPQDRQFILSSKKLLLSDSGFYLCAWGGTGGNQPQHFGDGTRLSIL.

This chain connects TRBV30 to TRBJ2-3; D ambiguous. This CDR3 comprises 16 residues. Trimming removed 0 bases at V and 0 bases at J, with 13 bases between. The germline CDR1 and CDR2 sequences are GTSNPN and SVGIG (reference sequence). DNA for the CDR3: TGTGCCTGGAGTGTGGCCCGAAAATTAAGCACAGATACGCAGTATTTT. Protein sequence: CAWSVARKLSTDTQYF.

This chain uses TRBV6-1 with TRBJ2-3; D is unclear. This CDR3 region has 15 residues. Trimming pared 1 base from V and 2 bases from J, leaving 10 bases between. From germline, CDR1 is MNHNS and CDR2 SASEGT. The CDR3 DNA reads TGTGCCAGCAGTGAAGATAGCTCTTACACAGATACGCAGTATTTT. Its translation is CASSEDSSYTDTQYF.

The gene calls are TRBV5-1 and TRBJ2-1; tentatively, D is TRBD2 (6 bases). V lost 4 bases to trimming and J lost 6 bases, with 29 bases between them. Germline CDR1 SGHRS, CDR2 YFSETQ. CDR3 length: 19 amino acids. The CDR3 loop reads CASSLLSGLNLQQSNEQFF. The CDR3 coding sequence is TGCGCCAGCAGCCTCCTATCGGGACTCAACCTTCAGCAGTCCAATGAGCAGTTCTTC.

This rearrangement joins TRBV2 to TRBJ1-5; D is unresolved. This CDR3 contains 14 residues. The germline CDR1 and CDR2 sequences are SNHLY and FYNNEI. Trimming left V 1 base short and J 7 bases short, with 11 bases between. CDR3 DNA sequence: TGTGCCAGCAGTGAAGGGAGTTTAAGGCAGCCCCAGCATTTT. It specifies CASSEGSLRQPQHF.

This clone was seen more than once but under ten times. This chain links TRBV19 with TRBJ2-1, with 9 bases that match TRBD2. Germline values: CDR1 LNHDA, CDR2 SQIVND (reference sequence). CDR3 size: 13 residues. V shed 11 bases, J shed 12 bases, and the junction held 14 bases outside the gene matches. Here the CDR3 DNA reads TGTGCCGTCGGGGTAGCGGGAGAGGGTAGGCAGTTCTTC. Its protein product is CAVGVAGEGRQFF.

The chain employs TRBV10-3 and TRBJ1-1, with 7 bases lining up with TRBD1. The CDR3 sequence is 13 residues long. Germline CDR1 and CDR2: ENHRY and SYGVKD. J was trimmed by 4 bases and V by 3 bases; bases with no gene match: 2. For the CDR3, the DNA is TGTGCCATCAGTGACGACAGGGCCACTGAAGCTTTCTTT. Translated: CAISDDRATEAFF.

The CDR3 reads CASSQDVGNLNEKLFF. The CDR3 coding sequence is TGTGCCAGCAGCCAAGATGTCGGGAACCTCAATGAAAAACTGTTTTTT. The rearrangement joins TRBV14 to TRBJ1-4; no reliable D call. The V end lost 0 bases, the J end lost 5 bases, and 13 bases lay between the germline ends. Germline lookup yields CDR1 SGHDN and CDR2 FVKESK. This CDR3 comprises 16 residues.

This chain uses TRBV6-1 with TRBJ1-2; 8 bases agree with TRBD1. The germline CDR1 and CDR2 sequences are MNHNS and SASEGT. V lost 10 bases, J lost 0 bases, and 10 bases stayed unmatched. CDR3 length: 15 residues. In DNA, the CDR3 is TGTGCCACCATCAGACAGGGGCCCGCTAACTATGGCTACACCTTC. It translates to CATIRQGPANYGYTF.

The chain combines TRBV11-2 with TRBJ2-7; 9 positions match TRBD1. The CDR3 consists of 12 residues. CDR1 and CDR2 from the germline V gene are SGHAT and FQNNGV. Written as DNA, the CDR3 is TGTGCCAGCAGCTTAGATGGGACAGGGTTGCGGGTC. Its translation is CASSLDGTGLRV.

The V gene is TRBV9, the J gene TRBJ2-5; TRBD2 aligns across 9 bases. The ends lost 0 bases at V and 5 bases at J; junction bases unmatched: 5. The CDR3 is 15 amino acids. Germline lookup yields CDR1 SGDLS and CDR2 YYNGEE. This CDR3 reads CASSVVAGGEETQYF. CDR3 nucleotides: TGTGCCAGCAGCGTAGTGGCGGGGGGGGAGGAGACCCAGTACTTC.

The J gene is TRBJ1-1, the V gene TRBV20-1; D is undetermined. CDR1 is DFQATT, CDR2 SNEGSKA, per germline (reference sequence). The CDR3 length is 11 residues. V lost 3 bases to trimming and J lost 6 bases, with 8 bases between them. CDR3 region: CSASSPAEAFF. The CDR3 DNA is TGCAGTGCTAGCTCCCCAGCTGAAGCTTTCTTT.

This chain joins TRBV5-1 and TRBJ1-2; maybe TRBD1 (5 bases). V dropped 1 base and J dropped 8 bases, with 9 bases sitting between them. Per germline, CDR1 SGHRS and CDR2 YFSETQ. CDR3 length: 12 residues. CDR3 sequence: CASSLWGDGYTF. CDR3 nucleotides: TGCGCCAGCAGCTTGTGGGGGGACGGCTACACCTTC. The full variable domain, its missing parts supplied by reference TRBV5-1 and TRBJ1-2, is KAGVTQTPRYLIKTRGQQVTLSCSPISGHRSVSWYQQTPGQGLQFLFEYFSETQRNKGNFPGRFSGRQFSNSRSEMNVSTLELGDSALYLCASSLWGDGYTFGSGTRLTVV.

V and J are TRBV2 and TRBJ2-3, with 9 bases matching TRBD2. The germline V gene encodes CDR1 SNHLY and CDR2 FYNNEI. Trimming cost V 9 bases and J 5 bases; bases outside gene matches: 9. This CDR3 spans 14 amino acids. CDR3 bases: TGTGCCAGTGTCCGCGGGAGGGCTGGAGATACGCAGTATTTT. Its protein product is CASVRGRAGDTQYF.

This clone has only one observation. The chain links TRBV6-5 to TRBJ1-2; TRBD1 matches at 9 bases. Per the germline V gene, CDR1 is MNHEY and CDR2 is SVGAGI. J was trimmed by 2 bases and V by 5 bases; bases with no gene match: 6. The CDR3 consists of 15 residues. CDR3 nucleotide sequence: TGTGCCAGCAGTAGATTACAGGGGGCGAACTATGGCTACACCTTC. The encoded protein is CASSRLQGANYGYTF.

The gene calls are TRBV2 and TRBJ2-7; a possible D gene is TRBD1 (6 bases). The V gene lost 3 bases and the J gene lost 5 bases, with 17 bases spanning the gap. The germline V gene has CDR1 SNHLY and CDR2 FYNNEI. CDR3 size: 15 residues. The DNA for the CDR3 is TGTGCCAGCAGTGATATGGCAGGGGCCGGGGACGAGCAGTACTTC. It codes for CASSDMAGAGDEQYF.

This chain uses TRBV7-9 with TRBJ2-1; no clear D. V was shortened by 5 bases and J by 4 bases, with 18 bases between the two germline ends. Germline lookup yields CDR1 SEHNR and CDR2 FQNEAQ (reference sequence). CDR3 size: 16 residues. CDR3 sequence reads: CASSRSGPRPYNEQFF. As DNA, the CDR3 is TGTGCCAGCAGCCGCAGTGGGCCACGACCTTACAATGAGCAGTTCTTC.

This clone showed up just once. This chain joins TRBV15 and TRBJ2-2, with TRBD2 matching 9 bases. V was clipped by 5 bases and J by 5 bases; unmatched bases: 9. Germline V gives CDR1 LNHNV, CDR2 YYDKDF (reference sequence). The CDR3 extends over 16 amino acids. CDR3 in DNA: TGTGCCACCAGCCTAAAATTTAGCGGGGGAACCGGGGAGCTGTTTTTT. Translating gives CATSLKFSGGTGELFF.

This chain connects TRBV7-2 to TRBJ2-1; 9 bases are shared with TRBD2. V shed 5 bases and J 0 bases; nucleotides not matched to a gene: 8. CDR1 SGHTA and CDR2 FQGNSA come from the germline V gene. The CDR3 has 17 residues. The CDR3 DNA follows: TGTGCCAGCAGCAAGTATAGCGGGGGTGGCTCCTACAATGAGCAGTTCTTC. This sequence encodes CASSKYSGGGSYNEQFF.

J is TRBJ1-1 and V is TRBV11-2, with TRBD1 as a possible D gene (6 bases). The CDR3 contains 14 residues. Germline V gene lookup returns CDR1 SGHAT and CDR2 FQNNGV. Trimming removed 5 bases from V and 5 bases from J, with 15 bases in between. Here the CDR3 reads CASSPQRGGTEAFF. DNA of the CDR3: TGTGCCAGCAGCCCCCAGAGGGGGGGGACTGAAGCTTTCTTT.

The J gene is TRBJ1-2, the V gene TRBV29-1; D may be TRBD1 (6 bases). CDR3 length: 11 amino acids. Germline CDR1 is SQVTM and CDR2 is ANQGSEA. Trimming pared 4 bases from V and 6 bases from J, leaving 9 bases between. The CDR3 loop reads CSVVGANGYTF. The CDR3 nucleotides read TGCAGCGTTGTGGGGGCTAATGGCTACACCTTC.